This TCR beta chain was recovered during a study of CD8+CD57+ T cells in acquired aplastic anemia. Before being chosen for sequencing, patients had shown CD8+CD57+ cell expansion by flow cytometry. Blood samples were obtained from patients who had received no prior therapy. The template for TCR beta VDJ and CDR3 sequence profiling was genomic DNA. TCRdb redid the calling of the reads with MiXCR, one entry per CDR3 protein. Of fewer than 250,000 distinct CDR3 sequences listed, approximately 50% are singletons. CDR1 and CDR2 from the germline V gene are DFQATT and SNEGSKA (reference sequence). Trimming removed 3 bases at V and 7 bases at J, with 10 bases between. The CDR3 length is 12 residues.

The rearrangement joins TRBV20-1 to TRBJ2-1; D uncertain. Sequenced: sorted CD4+, CD8+, or CD8+CD57+ T cells (not recorded which) from PBMCs. This sequence originates from a human donor with aplastic anemia. CDR3 amino acids: CSASTELNEQFF. CDR3 nucleotide sequence: TGCAGTGCTAGTACAGAATTGAATGAGCAGTTCTTC.